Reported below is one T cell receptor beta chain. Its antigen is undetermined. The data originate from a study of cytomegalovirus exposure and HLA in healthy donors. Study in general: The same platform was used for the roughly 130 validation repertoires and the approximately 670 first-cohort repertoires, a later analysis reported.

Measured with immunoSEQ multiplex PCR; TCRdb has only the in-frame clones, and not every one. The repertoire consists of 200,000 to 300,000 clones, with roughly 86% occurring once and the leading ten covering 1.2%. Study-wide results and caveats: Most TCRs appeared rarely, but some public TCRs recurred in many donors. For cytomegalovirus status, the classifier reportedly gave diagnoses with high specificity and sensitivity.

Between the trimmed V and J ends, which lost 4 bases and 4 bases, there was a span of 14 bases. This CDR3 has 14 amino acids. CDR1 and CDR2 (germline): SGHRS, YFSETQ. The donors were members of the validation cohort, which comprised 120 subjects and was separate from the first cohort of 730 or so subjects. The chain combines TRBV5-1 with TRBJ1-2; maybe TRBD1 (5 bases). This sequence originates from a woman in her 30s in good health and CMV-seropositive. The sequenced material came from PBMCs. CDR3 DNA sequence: TGCGCCAGCAGCATCCAGGGACTGAGCTATGGCTACACCTTC. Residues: CASSIQGLSYGYTF.